The clone carrying this T cell receptor (beta chain) was seen once. Its antigen is not identified. Measured with immunoSEQ multiplex PCR; TCRdb has only the in-frame clones, and not every one. Here the sample spans some 130,000 clones, about 92% being singletons. The record originates from a study of T cell responses to AZD1222 COVID-19 vaccine. Study-wide context: Second doses that came at about 4 or about 12 weeks were put together.

Germline assignment: CDR1 MDHEN and CDR2 SYDVKM. The J segment lost 2 bases and the V segment lost 1 base, leaving 11 bases of the junction unmatched. CDR3 size: 18 residues. The study, taken as a whole, reports: Spike-specific TCR breadth and depth went up after people got two AZD1222 doses. Sampling that yielded the repertoires occurred only after the peak T cell response. Reportedly, nearly half the spike-specific TCRs target unmutated variant regions.

This material consisted of peripheral blood, taken on day 0 of AZD1222 vaccination. This TCR was recovered from an adult in good health. This chain links TRBV28 with TRBJ2-3; 8 bases match TRBD2. The CDR3 nucleotides read TGTGCCAGCAGTTTATACCCGCCGGGAGGGAGGATCACAGATACGCAGTATTTT. Amino acids: CASSLYPPGGRITDTQYF.